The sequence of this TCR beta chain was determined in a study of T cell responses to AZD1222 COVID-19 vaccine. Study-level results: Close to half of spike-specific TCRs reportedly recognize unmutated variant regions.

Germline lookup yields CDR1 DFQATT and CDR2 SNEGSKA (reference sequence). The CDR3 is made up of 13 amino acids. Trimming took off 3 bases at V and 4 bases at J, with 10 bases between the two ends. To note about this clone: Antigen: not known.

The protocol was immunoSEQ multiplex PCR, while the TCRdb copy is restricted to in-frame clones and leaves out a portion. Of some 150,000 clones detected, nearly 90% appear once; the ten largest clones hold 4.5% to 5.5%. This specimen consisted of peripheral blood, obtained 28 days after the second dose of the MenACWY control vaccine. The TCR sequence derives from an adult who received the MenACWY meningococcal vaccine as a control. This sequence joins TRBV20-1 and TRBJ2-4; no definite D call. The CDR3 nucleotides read TGCAGTGCTAGTGGGCCGAGGAAAAACATTCAGTACTTC. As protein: CSASGPRKNIQYF.